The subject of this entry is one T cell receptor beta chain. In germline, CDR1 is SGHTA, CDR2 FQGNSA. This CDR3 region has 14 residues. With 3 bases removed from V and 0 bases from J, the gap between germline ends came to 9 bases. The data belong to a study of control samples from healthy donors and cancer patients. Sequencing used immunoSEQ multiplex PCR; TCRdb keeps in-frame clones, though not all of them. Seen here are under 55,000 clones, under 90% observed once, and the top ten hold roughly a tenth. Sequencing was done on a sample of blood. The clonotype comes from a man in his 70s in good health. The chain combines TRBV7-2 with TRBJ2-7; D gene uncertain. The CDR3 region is CASSFGGYSYEQYF. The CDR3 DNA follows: TGTGCCAGCAGCTTTGGCGGCTACTCCTACGAGCAGTACTTC.